This TCR beta chain was recorded in a study of T-cell memory formation after mild COVID-19. As for the study in general: The study found TCR clusters largely donor specific.

This clonotype was counted many times. Its antigen is unidentified. Study-level results: Contracting clones from day 15 to 85 had balanced CD4/CD8; later expanders favoured CD4+.

V shed 5 bases and J shed 8 bases, with 18 bases lying between them. The CDR3 totals 14 residues. TCRdb re-called the 5' RACE reads with MiXCR, one entry per CDR3 protein. This sample has 25,000 to 35,000 distinct CDR3 sequences, with around 10% found just once. Sequenced sample: PBMCs or a T cell subset sorted from them (not recorded which). The rearrangement joins TRBV12-3 or TRBV12-4 to TRBJ1-2, with D possibly TRBD1 on 5 matching bases. This receptor was obtained from an adult woman who had mild COVID-19 (a few samples of this study predate the infection). Cell type and time point are not known. The CDR3 coding sequence is TGTGCCAGCAGTCAGACTTTATCGGGGCGAGGCTACACCTTC. Its translation: CASSQTLSGRGYTF.